A selection of T cell receptor beta chains follows, all from one sample in a study of spatial heterogeneity in lung cancer. One entry per CDR3 protein, called by TCRdb with MiXCR from the 5' RACE reads. Among 90,000 to 95,000 distinct CDR3 sequences listed, approximately 12% were seen once. The source material was PBMCs, sampled at surgery. These receptors originate from a male donor with early-stage non-small cell lung cancer. Each CDR3 is given with its conserved first and last residue. Each record gives: D gene, V gene, clone size, J gene, CDR3 protein, CDR3 DNA. The D gene is left open where the match is weak. Expanded clones are given a class, and other clones once, few, many or no size at all.

.,TRBV12-3/TRBV12-4,few,TRBJ1-1,CASSENGNTEAFF,TGTGCCAGCAGTGAGAACGGGAACACTGAAGCTTTCTTT
TRBD1,TRBV27,.,TRBJ1-4,CASSTDRGGEKLFF,TGTGCCAGCAGTACTGACAGGGGAGGTGAAAAACTGTTTTTT
TRBD2,TRBV4-2,.,TRBJ2-5,CASSQAGTRIPETQYF,TGTGCCAGCAGCCAGGCCGGGACTAGGATCCCAGAGACCCAGTACTTC
.,TRBV7-9,.,TRBJ2-7,CASSSDRLSYEQYF,TGTGCCAGCAGCTCAGACAGGTTATCCTACGAGCAGTACTTC
TRBD1,TRBV20-1,few,TRBJ1-5,CSARGRTGGAGQPQHF,TGCAGTGCTAGAGGGCGAACAGGGGGCGCAGGACAGCCCCAGCATTTT
TRBD2,TRBV4-1,.,TRBJ2-1,CASSPGLAGRNYNEQFF,TGCGCCAGCAGTCCGGGACTAGCGGGAAGGAACTACAATGAGCAGTTCTTC
.,TRBV12-3/TRBV12-4,.,TRBJ2-3,CASSMVGPDTQYF,TGTGCCAGCAGTATGGTAGGTCCAGATACGCAGTATTTT
.,TRBV6-5,few,TRBJ1-6,CASRLRVQAYNSPLHF,TGTGCCAGCAGGCTCCGAGTTCAAGCCTATAATTCACCCCTCCACTTT
.,TRBV7-9,many,TRBJ2-2,CASSFRDILNTGELFF,TGTGCCAGCAGCTTCCGAGACATACTTAACACCGGGGAGCTGTTTTTT
.,TRBV7-9,.,TRBJ2-7,CASSLERDKLNEQYF,TGTGCCAGCAGCTTAGAACGGGACAAACTCAACGAGCAGTACTTC
.,TRBV6-2/TRBV6-3,.,TRBJ2-6,CASSYGILRPSGANVLTF,TGTGCCAGCAGTTACGGGATACTTAGACCCTCTGGGGCCAACGTCCTGACTTTC
TRBD2,TRBV27,medium-sized,TRBJ2-3,CASSLFAGVTDTQYF,TGTGCCAGCAGTTTATTTGCGGGAGTCACAGATACGCAGTATTTT
.,TRBV28,.,TRBJ1-4,CASSNPDRKKLFF,TGTGCCAGCAGCAATCCAGACAGGAAAAAACTGTTTTTT
.,TRBV29-1,.,TRBJ2-3,CSVKQGRGTDTQYF,TGCAGCGTGAAACAGGGTAGAGGAACAGATACGCAGTATTTT
TRBD2,TRBV11-3,.,TRBJ2-1,CASSLVAGVTPYNEQFF,TGTGCCAGCAGCTTGGTCGCGGGAGTGACCCCCTACAATGAGCAGTTCTTC
.,TRBV13,few,TRBJ2-2,CASSPDTDEPGELFF,TGTGCCAGCAGCCCCGACACGGACGAACCCGGGGAGCTGTTTTTT
.,TRBV10-3,.,TRBJ2-2,CAISAPGTANTGELFF,TGTGCGATCAGTGCTCCCGGGACTGCGAACACCGGGGAGCTGTTTTTT
TRBD2,TRBV10-2,few,TRBJ2-1,CASSEPGLSSYNEQFF,TGCGCCAGCAGTGAGCCGGGACTAAGCTCCTACAATGAGCAGTTCTTC
TRBD2,TRBV12-3/TRBV12-4,few,TRBJ2-7,CASSLAGDEYEQYF,TGTGCCAGCAGTCTCGCGGGGGACGAGTACGAGCAGTACTTC
.,TRBV11-2,many,TRBJ2-1,CASSLDPRGNEQFF,TGTGCCAGCAGCTTAGATCCTAGGGGCAATGAGCAGTTCTTC
.,TRBV28,few,TRBJ1-5,CASSLSVLPQHF,TGTGCCAGCAGTTTATCCGTATTACCCCAGCATTTT
.,TRBV29-1,many,TRBJ2-2,CSAYGGTFGGELFF,TGCAGCGCCTATGGCGGGACGTTCGGCGGGGAGCTGTTTTTT
.,TRBV29-1,.,TRBJ2-5,CSVEKFRDGEETQYF,TGCAGCGTTGAAAAATTCCGGGACGGGGAAGAGACCCAGTACTTC
TRBD2,TRBV15,.,TRBJ2-3,CATSRDRGLAGESDTQYF,TGTGCCACCAGCAGAGACCGAGGACTAGCGGGAGAGTCAGATACGCAGTATTTT
TRBD1,TRBV12-3/TRBV12-4,many,TRBJ2-2,CASSPSGTENTGELFF,TGTGCCAGCAGTCCCTCAGGGACAGAGAACACCGGGGAGCTGTTTTTT
.,TRBV3-1,few,TRBJ2-6,CASSQQAAGANVLTF,TGTGCCAGCAGCCAACAAGCGGCTGGGGCCAACGTCCTGACTTTC
.,TRBV12-3/TRBV12-4,many,TRBJ2-1,CASSLPQGHNEQFF,TGTGCCAGCAGTTTACCGCAGGGCCACAATGAGCAGTTCTTC
TRBD2,TRBV28,many,TRBJ2-1,CASSLILVAGGHNEQFF,TGTGCCAGCAGTTTAATTTTGGTAGCGGGAGGCCACAATGAGCAGTTCTTC
.,TRBV6-2/TRBV6-3,.,TRBJ2-2,CASSIGRENTGELFF,TGTGCCAGCAGTATTGGGCGGGAAAACACCGGGGAGCTGTTTTTT
TRBD1,TRBV29-1,.,TRBJ1-4,CSSRTGDEKLFF,TGCAGCTCCCGGACAGGGGATGAAAAACTGTTTTTT
TRBD2,TRBV6-2/TRBV6-3,many,TRBJ2-7,CASSPHVAGAYEQYF,TGTGCCAGCAGTCCACATGTTGCGGGAGCCTACGAGCAGTACTTC
.,TRBV7-9,.,TRBJ1-1,CASSLGGAEAFF,TGTGCCAGCAGCTTGGGGGGCGCGGAGGCTTTCTTT